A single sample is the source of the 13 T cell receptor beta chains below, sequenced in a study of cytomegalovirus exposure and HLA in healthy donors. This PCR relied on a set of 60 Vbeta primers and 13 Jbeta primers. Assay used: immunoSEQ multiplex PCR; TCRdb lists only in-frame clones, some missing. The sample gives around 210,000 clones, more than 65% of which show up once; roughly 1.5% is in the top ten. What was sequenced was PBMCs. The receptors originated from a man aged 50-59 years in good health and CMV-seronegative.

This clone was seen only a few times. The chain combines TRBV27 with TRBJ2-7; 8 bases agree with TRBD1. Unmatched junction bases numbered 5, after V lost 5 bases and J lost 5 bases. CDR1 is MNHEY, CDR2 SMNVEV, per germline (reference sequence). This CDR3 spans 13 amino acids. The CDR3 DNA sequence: TGTGCCAGCAGTCGGACAGGGCGACACGAGCAGTACTTC. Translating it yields CASSRTGRHEQYF.

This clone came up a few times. The CDR3 region is CASSPGAGNTIYF. CDR3 nucleotide sequence: TGCGCCAGCAGTCCAGGGGCTGGAAACACCATATATTTT. The V and J genes are TRBV10-1 and TRBJ1-3; a possible D gene is TRBD1 (6 bases). The V and J ends lost 5 bases and 2 bases respectively, with 7 bases between them. Germline CDR1 is WNHNN and CDR2 is SYGVQD (reference sequence). The CDR3 contains 13 residues.

The CDR3 coding sequence is TGCGCCAGCAGCAACCAGGGGGCGCGGGGAAACACCATATATTTT. Amino acids: CASSNQGARGNTIYF. V and J are TRBV4-1 and TRBJ1-3; TRBD1 matches 8 bases. This CDR3 comprises 15 residues. With V trimmed by 5 bases and J by 4 bases, 7 bases remained unmatched. The germline CDR1 and CDR2 sequences are MGHRA and YSYEKL.

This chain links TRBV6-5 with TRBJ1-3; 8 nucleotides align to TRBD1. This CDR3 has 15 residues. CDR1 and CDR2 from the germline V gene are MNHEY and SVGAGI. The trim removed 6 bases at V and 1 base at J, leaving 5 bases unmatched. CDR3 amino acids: CASSPDRASGNTIYF. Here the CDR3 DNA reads TGTGCCAGCAGCCCGGACAGGGCATCTGGAAACACCATATATTTT.

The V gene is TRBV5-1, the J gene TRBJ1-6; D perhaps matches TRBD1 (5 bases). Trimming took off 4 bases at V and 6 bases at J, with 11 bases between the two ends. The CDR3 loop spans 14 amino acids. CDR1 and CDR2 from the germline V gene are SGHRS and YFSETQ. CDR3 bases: TGCGCCAGCAGCAGGGTCGGGGGTAATTCACCCCTCCACTTT. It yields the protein CASSRVGGNSPLHF.

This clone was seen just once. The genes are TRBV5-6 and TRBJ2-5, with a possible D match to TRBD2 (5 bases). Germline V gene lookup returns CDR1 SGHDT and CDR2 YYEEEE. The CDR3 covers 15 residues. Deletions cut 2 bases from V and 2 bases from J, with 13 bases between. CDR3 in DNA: TGTGCCAGCAGCTTCGGGAACTTCAAACAAGAGACCCAGTACTTC. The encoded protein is CASSFGNFKQETQYF.

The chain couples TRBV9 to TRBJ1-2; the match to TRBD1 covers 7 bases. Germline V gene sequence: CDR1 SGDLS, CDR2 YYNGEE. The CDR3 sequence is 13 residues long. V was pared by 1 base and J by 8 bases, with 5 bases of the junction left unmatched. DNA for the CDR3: TGTGCCAGCAGCGTACAGGGGGATGGAGGCTACACCTTC. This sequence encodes CASSVQGDGGYTF.

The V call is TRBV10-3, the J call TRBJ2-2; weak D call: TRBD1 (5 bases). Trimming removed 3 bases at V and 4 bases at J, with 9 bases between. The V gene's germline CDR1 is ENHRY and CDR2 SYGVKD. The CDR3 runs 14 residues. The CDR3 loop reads CAISDRVSTGELFF. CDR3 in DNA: TGTGCCATCAGTGACAGGGTTAGCACCGGGGAGCTGTTTTTT.

The CDR3 region has the DNA TGTGCCAGCCGACAGGGGGCGGGAGGCTACACCTTC. It yields the protein CASRQGAGGYTF. V gene TRBV28 combines with J gene TRBJ1-2, with 10 bases fitting TRBD1. CDR1 and CDR2 (germline): MDHEN, SYDVKM. This CDR3 contains 12 residues. V lost 8 bases and J lost 8; bases outside the gene matches: 5.

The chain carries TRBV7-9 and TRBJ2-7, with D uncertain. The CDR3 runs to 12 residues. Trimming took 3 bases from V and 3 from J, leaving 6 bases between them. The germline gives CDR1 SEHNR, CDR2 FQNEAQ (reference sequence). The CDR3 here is CASSFKSYEQYF. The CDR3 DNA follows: TGTGCCAGCAGCTTTAAGAGCTACGAGCAGTACTTC.

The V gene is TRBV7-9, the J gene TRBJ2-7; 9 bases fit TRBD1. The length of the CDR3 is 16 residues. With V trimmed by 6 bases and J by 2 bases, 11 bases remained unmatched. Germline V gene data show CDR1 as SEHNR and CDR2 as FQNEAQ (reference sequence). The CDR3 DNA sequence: TGTGCCAGCAGACCCACCACCGGGACAGGGACCTACGAGCAGTACTTC. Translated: CASRPTTGTGTYEQYF.

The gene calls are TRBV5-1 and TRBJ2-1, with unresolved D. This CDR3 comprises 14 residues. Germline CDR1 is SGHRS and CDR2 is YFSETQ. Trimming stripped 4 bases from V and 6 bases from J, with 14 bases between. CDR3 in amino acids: CASSLYSYSNEQFF. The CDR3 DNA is TGCGCCAGCAGCCTTTACTCCTACAGCAATGAGCAGTTCTTC.

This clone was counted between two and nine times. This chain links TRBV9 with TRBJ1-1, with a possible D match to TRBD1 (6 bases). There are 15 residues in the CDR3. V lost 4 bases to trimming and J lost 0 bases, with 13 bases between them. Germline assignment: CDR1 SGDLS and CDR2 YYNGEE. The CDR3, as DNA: TGTGCCAGCAGCTCCGGGGGGGGCATGAACACTGAAGCTTTCTTT. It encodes CASSSGGGMNTEAFF.